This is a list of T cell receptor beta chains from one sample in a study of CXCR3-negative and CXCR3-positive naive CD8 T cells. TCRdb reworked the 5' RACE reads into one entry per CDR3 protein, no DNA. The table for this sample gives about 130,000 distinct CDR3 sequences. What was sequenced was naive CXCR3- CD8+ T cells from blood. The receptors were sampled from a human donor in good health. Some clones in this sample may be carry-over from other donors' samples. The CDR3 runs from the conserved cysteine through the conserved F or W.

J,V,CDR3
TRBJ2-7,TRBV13,CASSSRDKSYEQYF
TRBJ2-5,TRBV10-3,CAISESRTIQETQYF
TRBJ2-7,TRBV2,CASSEIMQNYEQYF
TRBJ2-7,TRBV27,CASRLTGHPSYEQYF
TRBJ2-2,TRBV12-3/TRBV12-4,CASSFGDTGELFF
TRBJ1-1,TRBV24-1,CATSDRVGTEAFF
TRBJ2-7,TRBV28,CASSPSRYGYEQYF
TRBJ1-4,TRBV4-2,CASRQGSAEKLFF
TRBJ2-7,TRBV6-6,CASTQGRTYEQYF
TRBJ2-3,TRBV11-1,CASSPDAGLRTDTQYF
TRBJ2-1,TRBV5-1,CASSLEAAAYSYNEQFF
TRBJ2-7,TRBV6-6,CASSYSMLSGDRGKQYF
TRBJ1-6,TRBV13,CASSPWDRGSSPLHF
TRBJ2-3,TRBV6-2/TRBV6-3,CASSRKGPGTDTQYF
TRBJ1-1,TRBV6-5,CASSYSYGAEAFF
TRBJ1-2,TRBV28,CATRRSGQAVIYGYTF
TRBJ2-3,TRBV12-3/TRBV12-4,CASSFVVSTDTQYF
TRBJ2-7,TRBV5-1,CASSLAGRGVYEQYF
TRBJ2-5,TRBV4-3,CASSPAAWDSETQYF
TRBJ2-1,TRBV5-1,CASSWVGSAEQFF
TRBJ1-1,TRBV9,CASSVGWGTMVSEAFF
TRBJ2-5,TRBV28,CASSSGSGQETQYF
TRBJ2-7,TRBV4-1,CASSHNTGGVHEQYF
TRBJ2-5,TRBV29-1,CSANTPIQETQYF
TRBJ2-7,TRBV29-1,CSVSTSGPYEQYF
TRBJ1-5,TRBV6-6,CACTWAYFQPQHF
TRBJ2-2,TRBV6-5,CASNPRGPGELFF
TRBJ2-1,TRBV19,CASSHAGKQFF
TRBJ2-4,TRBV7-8,CASSLQGTMGKNIQYF
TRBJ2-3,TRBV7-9,CASSLASTITDTQYF
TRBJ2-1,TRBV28,CASSSSNEQFF
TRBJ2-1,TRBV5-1,CASSLEASGDYNEQFF
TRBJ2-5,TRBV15,CATSMTSGIARLTQYF
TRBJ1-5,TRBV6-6,CASRRDTYSNQPQHF
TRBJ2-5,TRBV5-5,CASSLDRLAGGQETQYF
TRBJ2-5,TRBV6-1,CASSEPTGTTVRETQYF
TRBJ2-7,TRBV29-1,CSVEKLAERYEQYF
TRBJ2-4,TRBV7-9,CASSSGQGTKNIQYF
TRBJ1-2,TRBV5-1,CASSLDSGGDGYTF
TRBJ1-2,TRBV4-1,CASSQSQGAVYGYTF
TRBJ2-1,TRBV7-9,CASSLETIYEQFF
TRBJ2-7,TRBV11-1,CASSHSQASSYEQYF
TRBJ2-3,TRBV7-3,CASSPNPSWGDTQYF
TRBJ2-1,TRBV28,CASSLRSAEGEQFF
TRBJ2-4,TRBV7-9,CASSLAGWELTKNIQYF
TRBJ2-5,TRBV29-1,CSAATGGPETQYF
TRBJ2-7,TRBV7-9,CAIALDGSYEQYF
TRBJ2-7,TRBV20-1,CSARASGRWYEQYF
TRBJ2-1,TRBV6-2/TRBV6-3,CASSSDSYNEQFF
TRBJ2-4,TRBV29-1,CSALAGGPPKNIQYF
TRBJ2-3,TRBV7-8,CASSPGTGTDTQYF
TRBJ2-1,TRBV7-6,CASSPQGSSYNEQFF
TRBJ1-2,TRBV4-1,CASSQDPKTIGYIF
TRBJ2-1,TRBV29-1,CSVVPSGRGDEQFF
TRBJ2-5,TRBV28,CASSLYRRDAETQYF
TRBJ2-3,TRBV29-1,CSVEGGGRAPQYF
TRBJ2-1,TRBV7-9,CASSPRGQLDNEQFF